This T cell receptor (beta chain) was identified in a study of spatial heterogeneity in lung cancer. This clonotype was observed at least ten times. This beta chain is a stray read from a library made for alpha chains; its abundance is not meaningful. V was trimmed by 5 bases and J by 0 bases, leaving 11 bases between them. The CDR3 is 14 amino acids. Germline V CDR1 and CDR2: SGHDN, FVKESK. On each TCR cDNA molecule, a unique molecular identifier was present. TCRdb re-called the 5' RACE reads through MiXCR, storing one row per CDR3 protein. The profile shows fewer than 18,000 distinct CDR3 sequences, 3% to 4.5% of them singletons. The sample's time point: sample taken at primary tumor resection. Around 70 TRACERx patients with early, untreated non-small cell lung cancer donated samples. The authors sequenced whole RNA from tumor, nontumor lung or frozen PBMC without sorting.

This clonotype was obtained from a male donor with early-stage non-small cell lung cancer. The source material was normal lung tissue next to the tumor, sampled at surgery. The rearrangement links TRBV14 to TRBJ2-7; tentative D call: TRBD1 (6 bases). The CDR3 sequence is CASSYSGVSYEQYF. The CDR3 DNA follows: TGTGCCAGCAGCTATTCAGGGGTCTCCTACGAGCAGTACTTC.